A selection of T cell receptor beta chains follows, all from one sample in a study of blood T cell repertoires in COVID-19. Profiling relied on immunoSEQ multiplex PCR, and the TCRdb table lists in-frame clones only, not all of them. The data contain roughly 260,000 clones, about 91% of them singletons. What was sequenced was peripheral blood. The origin of the receptors is a person aged 18 to 30 with COVID-19, enrolled during active disease. The CDR3 runs from the conserved cysteine through the conserved F or W. A D gene is named only where the DNA matches it firmly. Only part of the rows carry a size: once, few, many, or a class if the clone is expanded.

abundance	v_gene	d_gene	len	j_gene	CDR3aa	CDR3nt
-	TRBV6-6	-	13	TRBJ2-7	CASRPTRSEEQYF	TGTGCCAGCAGACCGACTAGATCGGAGGAGCAGTACTTC
-	TRBV19	TRBD1	15	TRBJ1-3	CASKKGAAAGNTIYF	TGTGCCAGTAAAAAGGGGGCGGCTGCTGGAAACACCATATATTTT
-	TRBV6-5	TRBD1	15	TRBJ2-3	CASSYSGQGTDTQYF	TGTGCCAGCAGTTACTCCGGACAGGGGACAGATACGCAGTATTTT
-	TRBV7-2	TRBD1	17	TRBJ1-3	CASSLVTGPHSGNTIYF	TGTGCCAGCAGCTTAGTGACAGGGCCACACTCTGGAAACACCATATATTTT
-	TRBV7-9	TRBD1	17	TRBJ1-5	CASSPYLGDSENQPQHF	TGTGCCAGCAGCCCTTACTTGGGGGACAGCGAGAATCAGCCCCAGCATTTT
-	TRBV27	-	16	TRBJ2-3	CASSLTGVVGADTQYF	TGTGCCAGCAGTTTAACGGGAGTGGTAGGGGCAGATACGCAGTATTTT
-	TRBV6-2/TRBV6-3	-	12	TRBJ2-5	CASSQNQETQYF	TGTGCCAGCAGTCAGAACCAAGAGACCCAGTACTTC
once	TRBV11-2	-	16	TRBJ2-3	CASSQPIQGLLDTQYF	TGTGCCAGCAGCCAGCCCATCCAGGGTTTATTGGATACGCAGTATTTT
-	TRBV7-9	-	14	TRBJ1-2	CASSLSLANYGYTF	TGTGCCAGCAGCTTAAGCCTAGCTAACTATGGCTACACCTTC
-	TRBV19	-	16	TRBJ1-1	CASSTRPGQLNTEAFF	TGTGCCAGTAGTACCCGTCCCGGACAGTTAAACACTGAAGCTTTCTTT
-	TRBV24-1	-	17	TRBJ2-1	CATSDPSQGSSYNEQFF	TGTGCCACCAGTGACCCAAGCCAGGGGAGCTCCTACAATGAGCAGTTCTTC
-	TRBV28	-	16	TRBJ2-5	CASSLRARGPQETQYF	TGTGCCAGCAGTTTAAGGGCTCGGGGTCCCCAAGAGACCCAGTACTTC
-	TRBV12-3/TRBV12-4	TRBD1	13	TRBJ2-1	CASSLGQGNEQFF	TGTGCCAGCAGCCTGGGACAGGGGAATGAGCAGTTCTTC
-	TRBV6-5	TRBD1	14	TRBJ2-7	CASRGTELSYEQYF	TGTGCCAGCAGGGGGACAGAACTTTCCTACGAGCAGTACTTC
-	TRBV28	TRBD1	16	TRBJ1-1	CASSLGAGQGFTEAFF	TGTGCCAGCAGCCTTGGTGCGGGACAGGGGTTTACTGAAGCTTTCTTT
-	TRBV5-1	-	15	TRBJ1-6	CASSLTTGGYSPLHF	TGCGCCAGCAGCTTAACGACAGGCGGATATTCACCCCTCCACTTT
-	TRBV6-1	TRBD1	16	TRBJ2-7	CASSELYGDRVYEQYF	TGTGCCAGCAGTGAATTATATGGGGACAGGGTATACGAGCAGTACTTC
-	TRBV19	-	17	TRBJ2-1	CASSINPARDSYNEQFF	TGTGCCAGTAGTATAAATCCCGCGCGGGACTCCTACAATGAGCAGTTCTTC
-	TRBV5-6	-	14	TRBJ1-5	CASSFGGAMQPQHF	TGTGCCAGCAGCTTCGGGGGGGCCATGCAGCCCCAGCATTTT
-	TRBV3-1/TRBV3-2	TRBD2	16	TRBJ2-5	CASSHSRRETGETQYF	TGTGCCAGCAGCCATTCAAGGCGGGAGACGGGGGAGACCCAGTACTTC
once	TRBV24-1	-	13	TRBJ1-5	CATARGGNQPQHF	TGTGCCACCGCTAGAGGCGGCAATCAGCCCCAGCATTTT
-	TRBV4-2	TRBD2	20	TRBJ2-7	CASSQYYTPTSGGTSYEQYF	TGTGCCAGCAGCCAATATTATACACCTACTAGCGGAGGAACCTCCTACGAGCAGTACTTC
-	TRBV29-1	-	11	TRBJ2-7	CSVDGIYEQYF	TGCAGCGTTGACGGGATCTACGAGCAGTACTTC
-	TRBV2	TRBD2	14	TRBJ2-3	CASADGRSTDTQYF	TGTGCCAGCGCAGACGGGAGGAGCACAGATACGCAGTATTTT
-	TRBV12-3/TRBV12-4	TRBD1	13	TRBJ2-1	CASRRDSYNEQFF	TGTGCCAGCAGAAGGGACAGCTACAATGAGCAGTTCTTC
-	TRBV29-1	TRBD2	13	TRBJ2-7	CSATLAGASEQYF	TGCAGCGCCACCCTAGCGGGAGCATCCGAGCAGTACTTC
-	TRBV3-1/TRBV3-2	TRBD1	17	TRBJ2-2	CASGTLTGQGVSGELFF	TGTGCCAGCGGAACCCTAACCGGACAGGGGGTATCCGGGGAGCTGTTTTTT
-	TRBV2	TRBD2	15	TRBJ2-7	CASSERTSGNYEQYF	TGTGCCAGCAGTGAACGGACTAGCGGGAACTACGAGCAGTACTTC
-	TRBV6-2/TRBV6-3	-	16	TRBJ2-3	CASSSPLEGFTDTQYF	TGTGCCAGCAGTTCCCCCCTCGAGGGCTTCACAGATACGCAGTATTTT
-	TRBV5-1	TRBD1	18	TRBJ1-1	CASSFKQGAGIMNTEAFF	TGCGCCAGCAGCTTCAAACAGGGGGCTGGGATTATGAACACTGAAGCTTTCTTT
-	TRBV29-1	-	13	TRBJ1-5	CSVGGVGNQPQHF	TGCAGCGTAGGGGGGGTGGGCAATCAGCCCCAGCATTTT
-	TRBV6-5	TRBD1	16	TRBJ2-7	CASSYPGQGIHYEQYF	TGTGCCAGCAGTTACCCGGGACAGGGGATTCACTACGAGCAGTACTTC
-	TRBV19	-	13	TRBJ1-3	CASSPDTGNTIYF	TGTGCCAGTAGTCCGGACACTGGAAACACCATATATTTT
-	TRBV6-6	TRBD1	17	TRBJ1-5	CASSHGGQRFSNQPQHF	TGTGCCAGCAGTCACGGGGGACAGAGATTTAGCAATCAGCCCCAGCATTTT
-	TRBV7-8	TRBD1	19	TRBJ2-1	CASSDPGQVSLSSYNEQFF	TGTGCCAGCAGCGATCCGGGACAGGTTTCCTTAAGCTCCTACAATGAGCAGTTCTTC
-	TRBV2	-	12	TRBJ1-6	CASSESGVALHF	TGTGCCAGCAGTGAATCCGGGGTTGCCCTCCACTTT
-	TRBV6-5	-	12	TRBJ1-1	CASRAVNTEAFF	TGTGCCAGCAGGGCGGTGAACACTGAAGCTTTCTTT
-	TRBV3-1/TRBV3-2	-	15	TRBJ1-6	CASSLGQSYNSPLHF	TGTGCCAGCAGCCTCGGACAGTCTTATAATTCACCCCTCCACTTT
-	TRBV5-6	TRBD1	15	TRBJ1-1	CASSWAGQWNTEAFF	TGTGCCAGCAGCTGGGCGGGACAGTGGAACACTGAAGCTTTCTTT
-	TRBV11-2	-	14	TRBJ1-2	CASSLNYGTGGYTF	TGTGCCAGCAGCTTAAATTACGGCACGGGGGGCTACACCTTC
-	TRBV18	-	14	TRBJ2-3	CASSPLGTTDTQYF	TGTGCCAGCTCACCGCTCGGGACAACAGATACGCAGTATTTT